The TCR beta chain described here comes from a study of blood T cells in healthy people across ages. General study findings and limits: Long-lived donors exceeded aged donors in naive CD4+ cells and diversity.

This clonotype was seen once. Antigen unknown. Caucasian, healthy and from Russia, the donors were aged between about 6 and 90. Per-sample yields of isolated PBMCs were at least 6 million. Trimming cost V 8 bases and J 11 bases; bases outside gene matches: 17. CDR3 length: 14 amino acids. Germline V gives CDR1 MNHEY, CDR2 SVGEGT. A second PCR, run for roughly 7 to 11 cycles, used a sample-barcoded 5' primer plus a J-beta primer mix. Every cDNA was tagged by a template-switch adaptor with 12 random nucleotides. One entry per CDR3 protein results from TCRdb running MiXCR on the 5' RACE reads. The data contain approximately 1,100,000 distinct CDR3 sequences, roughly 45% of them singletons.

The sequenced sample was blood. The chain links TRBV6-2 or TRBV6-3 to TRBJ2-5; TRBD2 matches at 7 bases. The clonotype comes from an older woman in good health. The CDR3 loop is CASLKGLLNNEQYF. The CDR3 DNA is TGTGCCAGCCTCAAGGGACTACTTAACAATGAGCAGTACTTC.